These 27 T cell receptor beta chains originate from one sample sequenced in a study of OX40 agonist ivuxolimab in advanced cancers. Produced via immunoSEQ multiplex PCR; TCRdb's table is partial and in-frame only. Here the sample spans 30,000 to 40,000 clones, around four fifths being singletons. Material: CD4+ or CD8+ T cells sorted from blood, obtained in a trial of the OX40 agonist ivuxolimab. The receptor source for this set is an adult with an advanced solid tumor such as melanoma, head and neck, liver or kidney cancer.

The chain joins TRBV6-1 to TRBJ1-3; perhaps TRBD1 as D (5 bases). The CDR3 is 16 amino acids. V was trimmed by 0 bases and J by 3 bases, leaving 12 bases between them. Germline V lookup: CDR1 MNHNS, CDR2 SASEGT. CDR3 bases: TGTGCCAGCAGTGAAGCGCAGGGACTAGGTGGAAACACCATATATTTT. Protein sequence: CASSEAQGLGGNTIYF.

The chain is built from TRBV6-6 and TRBJ1-1, with D possibly being TRBD1 (5 bases). V shed 8 bases and J shed 3 bases, with 19 bases lying between them. The CDR3 runs 15 residues. From germline, CDR1 is MNHNY and CDR2 SVGAGI (reference sequence). The CDR3 protein is CASGVSRLGDTEAFF. The CDR3 DNA is TGTGCCAGCGGGGTCTCGAGGCTGGGGGACACTGAAGCTTTCTTT.

This chain uses TRBV9 with TRBJ2-5, with 14 bases lining up with TRBD2. J lost 5 bases, V lost 4 bases, and 7 bases had no gene match. This CDR3 has 16 amino acids. Looked up from germline, CDR1 is SGDLS and CDR2 is YYNGEE. The CDR3 protein is CASSSRLAGGPETQYF. CDR3 coding DNA: TGTGCCAGCAGCTCGCGACTAGCGGGAGGGCCGGAGACCCAGTACTTC. The entire variable domain, with the rest obtained from reference TRBV9 and TRBJ2-5, is as follows: DSGVTQTPKHLITATGQRVTLRCSPRSGDLSVYWYQQSLDQGLQFLIQYYNGEERAKGNILERFSAQQFPDLHSELNLSSLELGDSALYFCASSSRLAGGPETQYFGPGTRLLVL.

The rearrangement links TRBV7-9 to TRBJ2-7; possible D gene TRBD2, 7 bases. Germline V CDR1 and CDR2: SEHNR, FQNEAQ (reference sequence). This CDR3 has 17 residues. V was cut by 5 bases and J by 3 bases, with 23 bases left in between. CDR3 residues: CASSPTTAKGGNYEQYF. In DNA form, the CDR3 reads TGTGCCAGCAGCCCCACAACGGCTAAGGGGGGGAACTACGAGCAGTACTTC.

The V call is TRBV5-6, the J call TRBJ1-1; a weak D match, TRBD1 (5 bases). V was trimmed by 2 bases and J by 2 bases, leaving 10 bases between them. CDR3 length: 14 amino acids. Per germline, CDR1 SGHDT and CDR2 YYEEEE. The CDR3 sequence is CASSLYGGNTEAFF. CDR3 nucleotides: TGTGCCAGCAGCTTATATGGGGGTAACACTGAAGCTTTCTTT.

V is TRBV29-1 and J is TRBJ1-5; 12 nucleotides agree with TRBD1. CDR1 and CDR2 from the germline V gene are SQVTM and ANQGSEA. Unmatched junction bases numbered 2, after V lost 1 base and J lost 10 bases. This CDR3 comprises 13 residues. CDR3: CSVEGDRGQPQHF. In DNA, the CDR3 is TGCAGCGTTGAAGGGGACAGGGGGCAACCCCAGCATTTT.

The rearrangement joins TRBV18 to TRBJ2-3; the D gene could be TRBD1 or TRBD2 (5 bases each). Germline V gives CDR1 KGHSH, CDR2 LQKENI. The CDR3 contains 14 residues. Trimming shortened V by 4 bases and J by 2 bases, and 10 bases separated the two germline ends. As DNA, the CDR3 is TGTGCCAGCTCACTACACGGGGCCACAGATACGCAGTATTTT. Translating gives CASSLHGATDTQYF. Looking up the rest from reference TRBV18 and TRBJ2-3 gives the full variable domain: NAGVMQNPRHLVRRRGQEARLRCSPMKGHSHVYWYRQLPEEGLKFMVYLQKENIIDESGMPKERFSAEFPKEGPSILRIQQVVRGDSAAYFCASSLHGATDTQYFGPGTRLTVL.

The V gene is TRBV7-7, the J gene TRBJ1-6; TRBD1 might be the D (5 bases). This CDR3 region has 15 residues. With 1 base removed from V and 9 bases from J, the gap between germline ends came to 13 bases. Looked up from germline, CDR1 is SSHAT and CDR2 is FNYEAQ (reference sequence). This CDR3 is CASSLEQDLGSPLHF. The CDR3 DNA sequence: TGTGCCAGCAGCTTAGAACAGGATTTAGGTTCACCCCTCCACTTT.

This clone appeared a single time. V gene TRBV6-1 combines with J gene TRBJ2-5; D gene uncertain. The V and J ends lost 2 bases and 4 bases respectively, with 5 bases between them. CDR3 size: 12 residues. Per germline, CDR1 MNHNS and CDR2 SASEGT. CDR3 residues: CASSELGETQYF. The DNA of the CDR3 is TGTGCCAGCAGTGAATTAGGAGAGACCCAGTACTTC.

The chain links TRBV6-6 to TRBJ1-5, with D perhaps matching TRBD1 (6 bases). Trimming pared 5 bases from V and 6 bases from J, leaving 14 bases between. This CDR3 comprises 14 residues. From germline, CDR1 is MNHNY and CDR2 SVGAGI (reference sequence). The DNA of the CDR3 is TGTGCCAGCAGTCCACAGGACAGTCGTCAGCCCCAGCATTTT. Translating gives CASSPQDSRQPQHF.

The table lists this clone with a count of one. The chain employs TRBV6-1 and TRBJ2-3, with D tentatively TRBD2 (5 bases). The V end was cut by 6 bases, the J end by 6 bases, with 13 bases between. From germline, CDR1 is MNHNS and CDR2 SASEGT. This CDR3 is built from 13 residues. The CDR3 sequence is CASSPGPGDTQYF. As DNA, the CDR3 is TGTGCCAGCAGCCCCGGGCCGGGGGATACGCAGTATTTT.

The chain combines TRBV11-2 with TRBJ1-1, with TRBD1 matching 7 bases. CDR3 length equals 16 residues. CDR1 SGHAT and CDR2 FQNNGV come from the germline V gene. V shed 5 bases, J shed 1 base, and the junction held 10 bases outside the gene matches. CDR3 coding DNA: TGTGCCAGCAGCCCTACAGGGGTGGTAAGGAACACTGAAGCTTTCTTT. Translating gives CASSPTGVVRNTEAFF.

Comments on this clone: An end of the junction does not agree with germline; a read error may underlie this. This chain links TRBV9 with TRBJ1-1; D is ambiguous. The CDR3 is 13 amino acids. Germline-derived CDR1 and CDR2 are SGDLS and YYNGEE. The CDR3 region is CAGSVAPNTEAFF. The CDR3 nucleotides are TGTGCCGGCAGCGTAGCCCCGAACACTGAAGCTTTCTTT.

The CDR3 DNA sequence: TGTGCCAGCAGCCTGACAGGGGATCAGCCCCAGCATTTT. This encodes CASSLTGDQPQHF. V and J are TRBV5-5 and TRBJ1-5; 8 bases are a match to TRBD1. Germline CDR1 is SGHKS and CDR2 is YYEKEE (reference sequence). V trimming: 4 bases; J trimming: 5 bases; junction bases outside the gene matches: 2. CDR3 length equals 13 residues.

The chain is built from TRBV7-8 and TRBJ2-7, with TRBD1 matching 8 bases. This CDR3 has 15 residues. The J segment lost 0 bases and the V segment lost 4 bases, leaving 5 bases of the junction unmatched. The V gene's germline CDR1 is SGHVS and CDR2 FQNEAQ. CDR3: CASSSDRGPSYEQYF. CDR3 sequence (DNA): TGTGCCAGCAGCTCCGACAGGGGTCCCTCCTACGAGCAGTACTTC.

This clone came up a few times. The chain has TRBV30 and TRBJ1-5, with D uncertain. The germline V gene has CDR1 GTSNPN and CDR2 SVGIG (reference sequence). The V and J ends lost 1 base and 4 bases respectively, with 8 bases between them. CDR3 length: 13 amino acids. The CDR3 is CAWSGQENQPQHF. Here the CDR3 DNA reads TGTGCCTGGAGTGGCCAGGAAAATCAGCCCCAGCATTTT.

This clone was observed a handful of times. The chain joins TRBV18 to TRBJ2-7; tentatively, D is TRBD1 (6 bases). V was shortened by 3 bases and J by 0 bases, with 12 bases between the two germline ends. The CDR3 length is 15 residues. Per germline, CDR1 KGHSH and CDR2 LQKENI. CDR3 amino acids: CASSPGAGDSYEQYF. CDR3 DNA: TGTGCCAGCTCACCCGGGGCAGGGGACTCCTACGAGCAGTACTTC.

This clone was detected only once. The chain has TRBV14 and TRBJ2-7, with 9 positions matching TRBD1. The junction had 2 bases not matched to a gene; V was cut back by 2 bases and J by 6 bases. The CDR3 is made up of 13 amino acids. Germline assignment: CDR1 SGHDN and CDR2 FVKESK. CDR3 protein: CASSQWTGVEQYF. Written as DNA, the CDR3 is TGTGCCAGCAGCCAATGGACAGGGGTCGAGCAGTACTTC.

The chain employs TRBV15 and TRBJ1-3; D perhaps matches TRBD1 (6 bases). Germline values: CDR1 LNHNV, CDR2 YYDKDF (reference sequence). The germline V and J ends were trimmed by 1 base and 0 bases, with 16 bases remaining between them. This CDR3 spans 18 amino acids. The CDR3 sequence is CATSRAGRGGASGNTIYF. The CDR3 bases are TGTGCCACCAGCAGAGCGGGGAGGGGGGGCGCCTCTGGAAACACCATATATTTT.

The chain recombines TRBV11-2 with TRBJ2-3, with D unresolved. The V end was cut by 5 bases, the J end by 4 bases, with 16 bases between. Germline loops: CDR1 SGHAT, CDR2 FQNNGV. The CDR3 loop spans 15 amino acids. CDR3: CASSPVLGLADTQYF. The CDR3, as DNA: TGTGCCAGCAGCCCCGTCCTCGGCCTTGCAGATACGCAGTATTTT.

The chain employs TRBV6-6 and TRBJ2-3; a possible D gene is TRBD1 (5 bases). V gave up 11 bases and J gave up 0 bases, with 9 bases separating them. CDR1 MNHNY and CDR2 SVGAGI come from the germline V gene (reference sequence). The CDR3 sequence is 12 residues long. CDR3 sequence reads: CAGRGSTDTQYF. The CDR3 DNA sequence: TGTGCCGGAAGGGGCAGCACAGATACGCAGTATTTT.

The rearrangement links TRBV27 to TRBJ2-2; D uncertain. V lost 3 bases and J lost 3, with 11 bases in between. This CDR3 comprises 15 residues. CDR1 and CDR2 from the germline V gene are MNHEY and SMNVEV (reference sequence). The CDR3 DNA is TGTGCCAGCAGTTTTGGAGACACTTACACCGGGGAGCTGTTTTTT. Translated: CASSFGDTYTGELFF.

The chain combines TRBV5-1 with TRBJ2-3, with D perhaps TRBD1 or TRBD2 (7 bases each). V was clipped by 4 bases and J by 3 bases, with 18 bases between them. Per the germline V gene, CDR1 is SGHRS and CDR2 is YFSETQ. The CDR3 sequence is 16 residues long. CDR3 in DNA: TGCGCCAGCAGCACTATCCACAGGGGAGGGACAGATACGCAGTATTTT. Translation gives CASSTIHRGGTDTQYF.

The chain has TRBV6-1 and TRBJ1-5, with a tentative D call TRBD1 (6 bases). The length of the CDR3 is 15 residues. Trimming stripped 4 bases from V and 4 bases from J, with 14 bases between. Germline values: CDR1 MNHNS, CDR2 SASEGT. CDR3 DNA: TGTGCCAGCAGTGCGACAGGTCACAGGAATCAGCCCCAGCATTTT. Residues: CASSATGHRNQPQHF.

V is TRBV19 and J is TRBJ2-1; D call uncertain. CDR3 length: 13 residues. The V and J ends lost 3 bases and 5 bases respectively, with 8 bases between them. The germline gives CDR1 LNHDA, CDR2 SQIVND (reference sequence). CDR3 region: CASSMVPDNEQFF. The CDR3 region has the DNA TGTGCCAGTAGTATGGTACCGGACAATGAGCAGTTCTTC.

The chain links TRBV30 to TRBJ1-5, with 7 positions matching TRBD1. Germline loops: CDR1 GTSNPN, CDR2 SVGIG (reference sequence). The CDR3 length is 14 residues. V dropped 3 bases and J dropped 7; count of bases not matched to a gene: 9. The CDR3 loop reads CAWRRAGGGQPQHF. The CDR3 DNA reads as TGTGCCTGGAGGCGGGCAGGGGGAGGACAGCCCCAGCATTTT.

The chain joins TRBV7-9 to TRBJ2-5; possibly TRBD2 for D (6 bases). Looked up from germline, CDR1 is SEHNR and CDR2 is FQNEAQ (reference sequence). The V end lost 1 base, the J end lost 1 base, and 7 bases lay between the germline ends. The CDR3 is 14 amino acids. CDR3 protein: CASSLVLAQETQYF. The CDR3 DNA reads TGTGCCAGCAGCTTAGTACTAGCCCAAGAGACCCAGTACTTC.